The rows below give T cell receptor beta chains drawn from one sample of a study of T cell responses to AZD1222 COVID-19 vaccine. The method was immunoSEQ multiplex PCR; TCRdb's version includes in-frame clones alone and lacks a portion of them. The table has about 150,000 clones, about 90% seen once. The specimen was peripheral blood, collected on day 0 of AZD1222 vaccination. Receptors were obtained from an adult in good health. Both conserved end residues are part of each CDR3. Each record gives: V gene, J gene, D gene, clone size, CDR3 DNA, CDR3 protein. The D gene is left open where the match is weak. Clone size is shown for a subset of rows, as once, few, many or a class of expanded clone.

v_gene: TRBV6-5
j_gene: TRBJ1-4
d_gene: NA
abundance: NA
CDR3nt: TGTGCCAGCAGTTACTTTGGGGGGGTAAGGGAAAAACTGTTTTTT
CDR3aa: CASSYFGGVREKLFF

v_gene: TRBV6-6
j_gene: TRBJ1-2
d_gene: TRBD1
abundance: NA
CDR3nt: TGTGCCAGCAGGCCCCGGGACAGTTCCTATGGCTACACCTTC
CDR3aa: CASRPRDSSYGYTF

v_gene: TRBV28
j_gene: TRBJ2-5
d_gene: NA
abundance: NA
CDR3nt: TGTGCCAGCAGTCCACCCAGGGGAGCGGAGACCCAGTACTTC
CDR3aa: CASSPPRGAETQYF

v_gene: TRBV29-1
j_gene: TRBJ1-1
d_gene: TRBD1
abundance: NA
CDR3nt: TGCAGCGTTCCGCTCGAGCGACAGGGGCGAGGGATGAACACTGAAGCTTTCTTT
CDR3aa: CSVPLERQGRGMNTEAFF

v_gene: TRBV7-9
j_gene: TRBJ2-1
d_gene: NA
abundance: NA
CDR3nt: TGTGCCAGCAGCTCCACGGTCTACAATGAGCAGTTCTTC
CDR3aa: CASSSTVYNEQFF

v_gene: TRBV19
j_gene: TRBJ2-2
d_gene: NA
abundance: once
CDR3nt: TGTGCCAGTACAATCGGAAGGAACACCGGGGAGCTGTTTTTT
CDR3aa: CASTIGRNTGELFF

v_gene: TRBV6-2/TRBV6-3
j_gene: TRBJ2-2
d_gene: NA
abundance: few
CDR3nt: TGTGCCAGCAGTTCATACGGACCCGGGGAGCTGTTTTTT
CDR3aa: CASSSYGPGELFF

v_gene: TRBV27
j_gene: TRBJ1-5
d_gene: NA
abundance: NA
CDR3nt: TGTGCCAGCAGTTTAACAGGGTTTAGCAATCAGCCCCAGCATTTT
CDR3aa: CASSLTGFSNQPQHF

v_gene: TRBV28
j_gene: TRBJ1-5
d_gene: NA
abundance: NA
CDR3nt: TGTGCCAGCAGTTCCTCGGACGCTCGCAATCAGCCCCAGCATTTT
CDR3aa: CASSSSDARNQPQHF

v_gene: TRBV11-2
j_gene: TRBJ2-7
d_gene: TRBD2
abundance: NA
CDR3nt: TGTGCCAGCAGCCCCTCACTAGCGGGGGGGGACTTTCAGTACTTC
CDR3aa: CASSPSLAGGDFQYF

v_gene: TRBV5-1
j_gene: TRBJ2-1
d_gene: NA
abundance: NA
CDR3nt: TGCGCCAGCAGCTACGGACTCATTTCCTACAATGAGCAGTTCTTC
CDR3aa: CASSYGLISYNEQFF

v_gene: TRBV28
j_gene: TRBJ2-1
d_gene: TRBD2
abundance: NA
CDR3nt: TGTGCCAGCAGGCCCTCGGGACTAGCGGGAGTCGATGAGCAGTTCTTC
CDR3aa: CASRPSGLAGVDEQFF

v_gene: TRBV14
j_gene: TRBJ2-1
d_gene: TRBD2
abundance: once
CDR3nt: TGTGCCAGCAGCCAACTTCCCCTATCTGGACTAGCGGGAGGGGGTGAGCAGTTCTTC
CDR3aa: CASSQLPLSGLAGGGEQFF

v_gene: TRBV7-2
j_gene: TRBJ2-7
d_gene: NA
abundance: few
CDR3nt: TGTGCCAGCAGCTTGGGGGGAGGCCCCTACGAGCAGTACTTC
CDR3aa: CASSLGGGPYEQYF

v_gene: TRBV4-1
j_gene: TRBJ2-3
d_gene: NA
abundance: NA
CDR3nt: TGCGCCAGCAGCCTAGACGGGATGCCCACAGATACGCAGTATTTT
CDR3aa: CASSLDGMPTDTQYF

v_gene: TRBV11-3
j_gene: TRBJ2-3
d_gene: TRBD2
abundance: NA
CDR3nt: TGTGCCAGCAGCTTGGGACTAGCGAGCACAGATACGCAGTATTTT
CDR3aa: CASSLGLASTDTQYF

v_gene: TRBV5-6
j_gene: TRBJ1-1
d_gene: NA
abundance: once
CDR3nt: TGTGCCAGCAGCCCCGGGACGGTGAACACTGAAGCTTTCTTT
CDR3aa: CASSPGTVNTEAFF

v_gene: TRBV4-3
j_gene: TRBJ2-3
d_gene: NA
abundance: NA
CDR3nt: TGCGCCAGCAGCCAAGAGAGCATAAGCACAGATACGCAGTATTTT
CDR3aa: CASSQESISTDTQYF

v_gene: TRBV4-2
j_gene: TRBJ1-6
d_gene: NA
abundance: NA
CDR3nt: TGTGCCAGCAGCCAAGACCCCGGGGTTTCACCCCTCCACTTT
CDR3aa: CASSQDPGVSPLHF

v_gene: TRBV27
j_gene: TRBJ1-6
d_gene: NA
abundance: NA
CDR3nt: TGTGCCAGCAGTCTGTTGAATTCACCCCTCCACTTT
CDR3aa: CASSLLNSPLHF

v_gene: TRBV9
j_gene: TRBJ1-6
d_gene: TRBD1
abundance: NA
CDR3nt: TGTGCCAGCACCGCAGGGGGGAATTCACCCCTCCACTTT
CDR3aa: CASTAGGNSPLHF

v_gene: TRBV5-1
j_gene: TRBJ2-1
d_gene: NA
abundance: NA
CDR3nt: TGCGCCAGCAGCGCGGGACCTTCGGGACACAATGAGCAGTTCTTC
CDR3aa: CASSAGPSGHNEQFF

v_gene: TRBV19
j_gene: TRBJ2-1
d_gene: TRBD1
abundance: NA
CDR3nt: TGTGCCAGTAGTGAACAGGGGGAGACCTACAATGAGCAGTTCTTC
CDR3aa: CASSEQGETYNEQFF

v_gene: TRBV2
j_gene: TRBJ1-1
d_gene: NA
abundance: NA
CDR3nt: TGTGCCAGCACGGGGAGGGGTGTGAACACTGAAGCTTTCTTT
CDR3aa: CASTGRGVNTEAFF

v_gene: TRBV25-1
j_gene: TRBJ2-7
d_gene: TRBD2
abundance: NA
CDR3nt: TGTGCCAGCAGTGAAGTCGGGGGACTACACTCCTACGAGCAGTACTTC
CDR3aa: CASSEVGGLHSYEQYF

v_gene: TRBV5-4
j_gene: TRBJ2-5
d_gene: NA
abundance: NA
CDR3nt: TGTGCCAGCAGCCCCCGAGCGGCCCAGTACTTC
CDR3aa: CASSPRAAQYF

v_gene: TRBV6-1
j_gene: TRBJ1-5
d_gene: NA
abundance: few
CDR3nt: TGTGCCAGCAGTGAAAGGGGCTGGGGTGATCAGCCCCAGCATTTT
CDR3aa: CASSERGWGDQPQHF

v_gene: TRBV11-2
j_gene: TRBJ1-4
d_gene: TRBD1
abundance: once
CDR3nt: TGTGCCAGCAGCTTCCGGACAGGGGTTAGGGAAAAACTGTTTTTT
CDR3aa: CASSFRTGVREKLFF

v_gene: TRBV25-1
j_gene: TRBJ1-4
d_gene: NA
abundance: NA
CDR3nt: TGTGCCAGCAGTGTTGACGACCACAGAGCGAATGAAAAACTGTTTTTT
CDR3aa: CASSVDDHRANEKLFF